Below, 17 T cell receptor beta chains from the same sample are listed, as sequenced in a study of cytomegalovirus exposure and HLA in healthy donors. PCR involved 60 Vbeta and 13 Jbeta primers. The assay was immunoSEQ multiplex PCR, and TCRdb's table has in-frame clones only and misses some. The sample has some 110,000 clones, roughly 85% seen once. Input material: PBMCs. The origin of the receptors is a man aged 30-40 years in good health and CMV-seropositive.

This sequence joins TRBV19 and TRBJ2-7, with 9 nucleotides matching TRBD2. The germline V gene has CDR1 LNHDA and CDR2 SQIVND (reference sequence). Losses at the gene ends were 8 bases for V and 5 bases for J; bases not matched to a gene: 13. The CDR3 runs to 15 residues. The CDR3 region has the DNA TGTGCCAGTCACGTCAGCGGGAGGAGGTCCAACGAGCAGTACGTC. Protein product: CASHVSGRRSNEQYV.

The rearrangement joins TRBV5-6 to TRBJ1-6; D gene uncertain. CDR3 length: 18 residues. V was pared by 0 bases and J by 3 bases, with 16 bases between. Germline V gene data show CDR1 as SGHDT and CDR2 as YYEEEE. The CDR3 loop reads CASSLVRAPWGYNSPLHF. CDR3 in DNA: TGTGCCAGCAGCTTGGTGCGGGCCCCATGGGGCTATAATTCACCCCTCCACTTT.

The V gene is TRBV21-1, the J gene TRBJ1-2. TRBV21-1 is assigned pseudogene status. This CDR3 comprises 12 residues. CDR3 protein: CASRVEYYGYTF. CDR3 DNA: TGTGCCAGCAGAGTGGAGTACTATGGCTACACCTTC.

This chain uses TRBV2 with TRBJ2-1; 9 bases agree with TRBD2. There are 16 residues in the CDR3. Unmatched junction bases numbered 6, after V lost 2 bases and J lost 4 bases. Looked up from germline, CDR1 is SNHLY and CDR2 is FYNNEI. CDR3 amino acids: CASSERSGGLYNEQFF. Here the CDR3 DNA reads TGTGCCAGCAGTGAACGAAGCGGGGGGTTATACAATGAGCAGTTCTTC.

V is TRBV5-1 and J is TRBJ1-1; 10 nucleotides line up with TRBD1. V shed 0 bases, J shed 4 bases, and the junction held 6 bases outside the gene matches. This CDR3 has 16 residues. Germline V gives CDR1 SGHRS, CDR2 YFSETQ. Written as DNA, the CDR3 is TGCGCCAGCAGCTTGGTGACAGGGGGCGGGGGCACTGAAGCTTTCTTT. Its protein product is CASSLVTGGGGTEAFF.

The V call is TRBV4-1, the J call TRBJ2-1; possibly TRBD2 for D (5 bases). Germline V lookup: CDR1 MGHRA, CDR2 YSYEKL. Trimming cost V 4 bases and J 0 bases, with 13 bases left between them. This CDR3 contains 16 residues. The CDR3 DNA sequence: TGCGCCAGCAGCCCCTCGGGGTGGTTCTCCTACAATGAGCAGTTCTTC. Translating gives CASSPSGWFSYNEQFF.

In its sample, this clone was seen once. The chain has TRBV6-5 and TRBJ1-1; no firm D call. Deletions cut 5 bases from V and 2 bases from J, with 12 bases between. The CDR3 has 14 residues. CDR1 and CDR2 (germline): MNHEY, SVGAGI. This chain's CDR3 is CASSDSRVNTEAFF. CDR3 in DNA: TGTGCCAGCAGTGATTCGCGGGTAAACACTGAAGCTTTCTTT.

The gene calls are TRBV29-1 and TRBJ1-1; TRBD1 matches at 9 bases. There are 16 residues in the CDR3. The J segment lost 1 base and the V segment lost 6 bases, leaving 12 bases of the junction unmatched. The germline CDR1 and CDR2 sequences are SQVTM and ANQGSEA. CDR3 coding DNA: TGCAGCGTCCCACAGGGGGCAGATTGGAGGAACACTGAAGCTTTCTTT. Its protein product is CSVPQGADWRNTEAFF.

The V gene is TRBV5-4, the J gene TRBJ1-1; 12 bases match TRBD1. J gave up 5 bases and V 2 bases, and 10 bases lay outside the gene matches. Per the germline V gene, CDR1 is SGHNT and CDR2 is YYREEE (reference sequence). This CDR3 spans 17 amino acids. For the CDR3, the DNA is TGTGCCAGCAGCTTCCGGGACAGGGGGCGGAGTGGGACTGAAGCTTTCTTT. Translating gives CASSFRDRGRSGTEAFF.

The chain carries TRBV6-5 and TRBJ2-7; no reliable D call. The CDR3 is 12 amino acids. Germline V lookup: CDR1 MNHEY, CDR2 SVGAGI. V was shortened by 4 bases and J by 3 bases, with 7 bases between the two germline ends. This CDR3 reads CASSSVNYEQYF. The CDR3, as DNA: TGTGCCAGCAGTTCCGTTAACTACGAGCAGTACTTC.

V gene TRBV7-2 combines with J gene TRBJ2-7; TRBD2 might be the D (6 bases). Germline-derived CDR1 and CDR2 are SGHTA and FQGNSA. This CDR3 spans 12 amino acids. CDR3 loop: CTSRGKNYEQYF. The DNA of the CDR3 is TGTACTAGCCGGGGGAAAAACTACGAGCAGTACTTC.

The chain recombines TRBV5-4 with TRBJ2-2; D is perhaps TRBD1 (6 bases). Germline CDR1 is SGHNT and CDR2 is YYREEE (reference sequence). V lost 4 bases, J lost 0 bases, and 22 bases lay in between. The CDR3 length is 19 residues. Here the CDR3 reads CASSPTDRQDPANTGELFF. The CDR3 nucleotides read TGTGCCAGCAGCCCCACCGACCGACAGGACCCTGCGAACACCGGGGAGCTGTTTTTT.

This clone was found a few times. The chain employs TRBV28 and TRBJ1-3, with D hard to call. This CDR3 region has 13 residues. The germline CDR1 and CDR2 sequences are MDHEN and SYDVKM. V dropped 6 bases and J dropped 0 bases, with 6 bases sitting between them. CDR3 in amino acids: CASRTGSGNTIYF. In DNA, the CDR3 is TGTGCCAGCAGAACGGGCTCTGGAAACACCATATATTTT.

The V call is TRBV19, the J call TRBJ1-1, with D maybe TRBD1 (6 bases). The CDR3 loop spans 14 amino acids. V lost 6 bases to trimming and J lost 0 bases, with 11 bases between them. The germline V gene has CDR1 LNHDA and CDR2 SQIVND (reference sequence). The chain's CDR3 is CASRRRTVNTEAFF. The CDR3 DNA follows: TGTGCCAGTAGGCGAAGGACAGTGAACACTGAAGCTTTCTTT.

This sequence joins TRBV6-6 and TRBJ2-2, with a possible D match to TRBD1 (5 bases). With 6 bases removed from V and 6 bases from J, the gap between germline ends came to 14 bases. The CDR3 is 14 residues long. CDR1 is MNHNY and CDR2 is SVGAGI in the germline V gene (reference sequence). The CDR3 spells CASRGDSSPGELFF. For the CDR3, the DNA is TGTGCCAGCAGGGGCGACAGTTCCCCCGGGGAGCTGTTTTTT.

The table lists this clone with a count of one. This chain uses TRBV7-3 with TRBJ1-2; TRBD1 is a possible D gene (6 bases). The CDR3 sequence is 18 residues long. Deletions cut 0 bases from V and 3 bases from J, with 20 bases between. CDR1 is SGHTA, CDR2 FQGTGA, per germline. The CDR3 coding sequence is TGTGCCAGCAGCTTAACGCCCTTCAGGGGCGGAAAGCACTATGGCTACACCTTC. Its protein product is CASSLTPFRGGKHYGYTF.

J is TRBJ1-4 and V is TRBV27; no clear D. This CDR3 region has 14 residues. Germline CDR1 is MNHEY and CDR2 is SMNVEV (reference sequence). Trimming took off 8 bases at V and 5 bases at J, with 15 bases between the two ends. As DNA, the CDR3 is TGTGCCAGCTCTGACTCTCGCACCAATGAAAAACTGTTTTTT. This gives the protein CASSDSRTNEKLFF. Complete variable domain (other parts from reference TRBV27 and TRBJ1-4): EAQVTQNPRYLITVTGKKLTVTCSQNMNHEYMSWYRQDPGLGLRQIYYSMNVEVTDKGDVPEGYKVSRKEKRNFPLILESPSPNQTSLYFCASSDSRTNEKLFFGSGTQLSVL.